One sample yielded the 12 T cell receptor beta chains listed below, sequenced in a study of vaccination and CD4 T cells after COVID-19. No cognate antigen is known for these TCRs. Cultured CD4+ T cell DNA was sequenced using the Oncomine TCR Beta short-read assay. TCRdb re-derived calls from the PCR reads in MiXCR, one entry per CDR3 protein. The data hold several thousand distinct CDR3 sequences, with around two fifths observed a single time. Stated treatment: approximately nine-day PBMC culture with coronavirus spike peptide pools or control peptides (ViraFEST assay). Prior to the COVID-19 pandemic (2011-2018), the unexposed donor's CD4+ T cells were collected. Input material: CD4+ T cells from blood, cultured in vitro. These receptors were taken from a human donor in good health.

The rearrangement joins TRBV5-1 to TRBJ2-7; D possibly corresponds to TRBD1 (6 bases). Trimming cost V 4 bases and J 4 bases, with 24 bases left between them. Germline lookup yields CDR1 SGHRS and CDR2 YFSETQ. This CDR3 contains 17 residues. CDR3 DNA: TGCGCCAGCAGCGCAACGACGACAGGCCTCTTCAAGTACGAGCAGTACTTC. Amino acids: CASSATTTGLFKYEQYF.

This rearrangement joins TRBV4-1 to TRBJ2-5; TRBD1 matches 7 bases. The CDR3 has 19 amino acids. V gave up 0 bases and J gave up 2 bases; unmatched junction bases: 15. Germline V gives CDR1 MGHRA, CDR2 YSYEKL. This CDR3 reads CASSQEPVGQTDGQETQYF. In nucleotides, the CDR3 is TGCGCCAGCAGCCAAGAACCAGTGGGACAGACCGACGGTCAAGAGACCCAGTACTTC.

The V call is TRBV19, the J call TRBJ2-2; the D is unclear. The CDR3 runs to 13 residues. Germline CDR1 is LNHDA and CDR2 is SQIVND (reference sequence). The V end was cut by 8 bases, the J end by 6 bases, with 13 bases between. CDR3 sequence: CASGRTAAGELFF. DNA of the CDR3: TGTGCCAGTGGACGGACGGCCGCCGGGGAGCTGTTTTTT.

The V gene is TRBV6-5, the J gene TRBJ2-1; no reliable D call. V lost 2 bases to trimming and J lost 10 bases, with 12 bases between them. The germline V gene has CDR1 MNHEY and CDR2 SVGAGI. The length of the CDR3 is 13 residues. The CDR3 DNA reads TGTGCCAGCAGTTACCTCGGCCCCTTGGAGCAGTTCTTC. This encodes CASSYLGPLEQFF.

V is TRBV16 and J is TRBJ1-1; 10 bases line up with TRBD1. Germline-derived CDR1 and CDR2 are KGHSY and FQNENV. V shed 1 base, J shed 4 bases, and the junction held 12 bases outside the gene matches. This CDR3 contains 18 residues. In nucleotides, the CDR3 is TGTGCCAGCAGCCAATTGCTAGGACAGGGGGATCGGGGCACTGAAGCTTTCTTT. Translating it yields CASSQLLGQGDRGTEAFF.

The J gene is TRBJ2-5, the V gene TRBV6-5, with no clear D. The length of the CDR3 is 11 residues. CDR1 is MNHEY and CDR2 is SVGAGI in the germline V gene. The V end lost 3 bases, the J end lost 4 bases, and 3 bases lay between the germline ends. CDR3 loop: CASSYSETQYF. The DNA for the CDR3 is TGTGCCAGCAGTTATTCAGAGACCCAGTACTTC.

The chain is built from TRBV7-8 and TRBJ2-7, with 8 bases aligning to TRBD2. This CDR3 is 17 amino acids long. V lost 5 bases, J lost 6 bases, and 18 bases stayed unmatched. Germline V gene sequence: CDR1 SGHVS, CDR2 FQNEAQ. The CDR3 loop is CASSSVVAGNPGSEQYF. CDR3 in DNA: TGTGCCAGCAGCAGTGTGGTAGCGGGAAACCCTGGTAGCGAGCAGTACTTC. The full variable domain, in which reference TRBV7-8 and TRBJ2-7 provide the parts outside the CDR3, is GAGVSQSPRYKVAKRGQDVALRCDPISGHVSLFWYQQALGQGPEFLTYFQNEAQLDKSGLPSDRFFAERPEGSVSTLKIQRTQQEDSAVYLCASSSVVAGNPGSEQYFGPGTRLTVT.

The V gene is TRBV7-8, the J gene TRBJ1-2, with D possibly being TRBD1 (5 bases). V was shortened by 3 bases and J by 0 bases, with 14 bases between the two germline ends. The CDR3 totals 16 residues. Germline V gene sequence: CDR1 SGHVS, CDR2 FQNEAQ. DNA of the CDR3: TGTGCCAGCAGCTTCTCCGGGGGTGTCTCTAACTATGGCTACACCTTC. This gives the protein CASSFSGGVSNYGYTF. Full variable domain (rest looked up from reference TRBV7-8 and TRBJ1-2): GAGVSQSPRYKVAKRGQDVALRCDPISGHVSLFWYQQALGQGPEFLTYFQNEAQLDKSGLPSDRFFAERPEGSVSTLKIQRTQQEDSAVYLCASSFSGGVSNYGYTFGSGTRLTVV.

V is TRBV7-7 and J is TRBJ2-5; 9 positions agree with TRBD2. Per germline, CDR1 SSHAT and CDR2 FNYEAQ (reference sequence). The CDR3 spans 14 residues. The V gene end was trimmed by 7 bases and the J gene end by 3 bases; junction bases not matched to a gene: 6. The CDR3 region is CASNRGGEEETQYF. The CDR3 region has the DNA TGTGCCAGCAATCGCGGGGGGGAGGAAGAGACCCAGTACTTC.

This chain connects TRBV5-1 to TRBJ2-3, with D perhaps being TRBD1 or TRBD2 (6 bases each). The CDR3 is 15 residues long. The germline V and J ends were trimmed by 0 bases and 6 bases, with 14 bases remaining between them. CDR1 SGHRS and CDR2 YFSETQ come from the germline V gene. The CDR3 loop reads CASSLANGGLDTQYF. In nucleotides, the CDR3 is TGCGCCAGCAGCTTGGCCAACGGGGGCTTGGATACGCAGTATTTT.

By share of the sample, this clonotype is medium-sized (0.01 to 0.1%). The chain employs TRBV30 and TRBJ1-2; 8 positions match TRBD1. V lost 7 bases and J lost 3; bases outside the gene matches: 4. This CDR3 is 12 amino acids long. Germline-derived CDR1 and CDR2 are GTSNPN and SVGIG (reference sequence). Here the CDR3 reads CAFYRGDYGYTF. CDR3 bases: TGTGCCTTCTACAGGGGGGACTATGGCTACACCTTC.

The genes are TRBV29-1 and TRBJ1-2; TRBD1 is a possible D gene (5 bases). Germline V gene lookup returns CDR1 SQVTM and CDR2 ANQGSEA. This CDR3 contains 11 residues. Trimming stripped 7 bases from V and 11 bases from J, with 17 bases between. This chain's CDR3 is CSGLGEGSYTF. The DNA for the CDR3 is TGCAGCGGCCTAGGGGAAGGGTCGTACACCTTC.